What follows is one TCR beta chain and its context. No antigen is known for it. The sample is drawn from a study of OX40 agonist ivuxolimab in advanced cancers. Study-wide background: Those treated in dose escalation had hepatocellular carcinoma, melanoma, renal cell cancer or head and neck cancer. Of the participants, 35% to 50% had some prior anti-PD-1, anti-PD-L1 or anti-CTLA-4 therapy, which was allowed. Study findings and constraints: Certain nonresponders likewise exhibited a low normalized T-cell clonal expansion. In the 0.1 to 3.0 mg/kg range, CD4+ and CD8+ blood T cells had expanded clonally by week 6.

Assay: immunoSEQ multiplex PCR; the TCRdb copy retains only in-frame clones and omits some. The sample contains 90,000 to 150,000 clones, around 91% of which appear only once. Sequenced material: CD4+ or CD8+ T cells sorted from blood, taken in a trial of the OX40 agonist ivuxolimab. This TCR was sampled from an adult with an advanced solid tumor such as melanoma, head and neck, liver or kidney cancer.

CDR3: CASIPNRGRETQYF. CDR3 DNA sequence: TGTGCCAGCATCCCGAACAGGGGGAGAGAGACCCAGTACTTC. V is TRBV6-6 and J is TRBJ2-5; 8 bases line up with TRBD1. The ends lost 7 bases at V and 4 bases at J; junction bases unmatched: 8. This CDR3 has 14 amino acids. Germline-derived CDR1 and CDR2 are MNHNY and SVGAGI (reference sequence).